This T cell receptor beta chain was obtained from a study of T cell responses to AZD1222 COVID-19 vaccine. CDR1 and CDR2 from the germline V gene are MNHNS and SASEGT. This CDR3 comprises 14 residues. Trimming pared 2 bases from V and 6 bases from J, leaving 13 bases between. Only in-frame clones appear in the TCRdb table, and some are missing; sequencing was by immunoSEQ multiplex PCR. This sample has around 160,000 clones; approximately 94% occur once, and the top ten carry roughly 2%. Concerning this clone: Antigen unknown.

Findings and limits, study-wide: All repertoire sampling was performed exclusively after the peak T cell response. Clonal diversity may have been underestimated, and the donors were mostly white British, with more females than males.

The sequence was obtained from an adult in good health. The chain combines TRBV6-1 with TRBJ1-2; D perhaps matches TRBD1 (5 bases). The sequencing used peripheral blood, collected on day 0 of AZD1222 vaccination. This chain's CDR3 is CASSERGWADGYTF. CDR3 nucleotides: TGTGCCAGCAGTGAACGGGGCTGGGCAGATGGCTACACCTTC.